These 28 T cell receptor beta chains share one sample of origin, sequenced in a study of human T cells and chemical hapten exposure. Time point indicated: patch test 1, 2 weeks after DPC sensitization. The treatment is: therapeutic diphenylcyclopropenone sensitization with weekly scalp DPC. TCRdb reprocessed the RACE reads via MiXCR and lists one record per CDR3 protein. The data contain about 380,000 distinct CDR3 sequences, approximately 5.1% of them singletons. The sequencing used whole blood, collected in connection with sensitization to the hapten diphenylcyclopropenone (DPC). The receptors were gathered from a woman in her 50s with alopecia areata. Some clones in this sample may be carry-over from other donors' samples.

This clonotype was detected many times. The chain is built from TRBV12-3 or TRBV12-4 and TRBJ2-3; D is uncertain. V was cut by 6 bases and J by 0 bases, with 10 bases left in between. The CDR3 sequence is 14 residues long. The CDR3 is CASSSGPSTDTQYF. CDR3 nucleotide sequence: TGTGCCAGCAGCTCAGGACCGAGCACAGATACGCAGTATTTT.

This chain links TRBV27 with TRBJ2-1; 9 bases align to TRBD1. Germline values: CDR1 MNHEY, CDR2 SMNVEV (reference sequence). J was trimmed by 4 bases and V by 4 bases; bases with no gene match: 2. There are 14 residues in the CDR3. The CDR3 nucleotides are TGTGCCAGCAGTTGGGGACAGGGTTACAATGAGCAGTTCTTC. The encoded protein is CASSWGQGYNEQFF.

This clonotype has only a few counts. This rearrangement joins TRBV11-2 to TRBJ1-1; perhaps TRBD1 as D (5 bases). V was clipped by 4 bases and J by 5 bases, with 14 bases between them. The length of the CDR3 is 14 residues. Germline CDR1 SGHAT, CDR2 FQNNGV. CDR3 nucleotide sequence: TGTGCCAGCAGCTGGGACCGCGGAACTACTGAAGCTTTCTTT. It specifies CASSWDRGTTEAFF.

This clonotype was counted many times. V usage is TRBV5-4 and J usage is TRBJ1-6; D ambiguous. Germline assignment: CDR1 SGHNT and CDR2 YYREEE (reference sequence). The V gene lost 3 bases and the J gene lost 9 bases, with 13 bases spanning the gap. The CDR3 has 14 amino acids. In DNA, the CDR3 is TGTGCCAGCAGCTACGGACTAGGTAGTTCACCCCTCCACTTT. This sequence encodes CASSYGLGSSPLHF.

This clonotype was seen at least ten times. The CDR3 reads CASSLDGGTTEAFF. The CDR3 DNA reads as TGCGCCAGCAGCTTGGACGGGGGGACCACTGAAGCTTTCTTT. The rearrangement uses TRBV5-1 and TRBJ1-1; a possible D gene is TRBD1 (5 bases). Between the trimmed V and J ends, which lost 0 bases and 4 bases, there was a span of 10 bases. Germline V gives CDR1 SGHRS, CDR2 YFSETQ. CDR3 length equals 14 residues.

The chain has TRBV7-9 and TRBJ2-3; perhaps TRBD2 as D (5 bases). Trimming cost V 5 bases and J 6 bases, with 12 bases left between them. CDR3 length: 13 amino acids. Germline CDR1 is SEHNR and CDR2 is FQNEAQ (reference sequence). The CDR3 loop reads CASSPPGFDTQYF. The CDR3 nucleotides read TGTGCCAGCAGCCCCCCGGGATTTGATACGCAGTATTTT.

This clonotype was counted between two and nine times. This sequence joins TRBV29-1 and TRBJ2-2; TRBD2 might be the D (6 bases). The germline V and J ends were trimmed by 3 bases and 5 bases, with 13 bases remaining between them. This CDR3 contains 14 residues. Per the germline V gene, CDR1 is SQVTM and CDR2 is ANQGSEA. CDR3 in amino acids: CSVDGSGRTGELFF. Here the CDR3 DNA reads TGCAGCGTTGACGGGTCAGGGAGGACCGGGGAGCTGTTTTTT.

This clonotype has a count of ten or more. The genes are TRBV28 and TRBJ2-1; D remains unclear. Trimming took 6 bases from V and 7 from J, leaving 16 bases between them. From germline, CDR1 is MDHEN and CDR2 SYDVKM. The CDR3 consists of 14 residues. In DNA, the CDR3 is TGTGCCAGCAGCCTAGTAGTCCCTGGGAATGAGCAGTTCTTC. This sequence encodes CASSLVVPGNEQFF.

The rearrangement links TRBV28 to TRBJ2-2; 14 positions match TRBD2. Germline assignment: CDR1 MDHEN and CDR2 SYDVKM. This CDR3 region has 16 residues. Losses at the gene ends were 6 bases for V and 5 bases for J; bases not matched to a gene: 5. CDR3 amino acids: CASSTGLAGVTGELFF. CDR3 DNA sequence: TGTGCCAGCAGCACGGGACTAGCGGGAGTTACCGGGGAGCTGTTTTTT. The variable domain in full, completed from reference TRBV28 and TRBJ2-2, reads DVKVTQSSRYLVKRTGEKVFLECVQDMDHENMFWYRQDPGLGLRLIYFSYDVKMKEKGDIPEGYSVSREKKERFSLILESASTNQTSMYLCASSTGLAGVTGELFFGEGSRLTVL.

This clonotype showed up just a few times. CDR3 sequence (DNA): TGTGCCTGGAGCGTGGGGAGTGAGCAGTTCTTC. Its protein product is CAWSVGSEQFF. The rearrangement joins TRBV30 to TRBJ2-1, with D perhaps TRBD2 (5 bases). This CDR3 contains 11 residues. Germline lookup yields CDR1 GTSNPN and CDR2 SVGIG (reference sequence). V shed 3 bases and J shed 9 bases, with 9 bases lying between them. Looking up the rest from reference TRBV30 and TRBJ2-1 gives the full variable domain: SQTIHQWPATLVQPVGSPLSLECTVEGTSNPNLYWYRQAAGRGLQLLFYSVGIGQISSEVPQNLSASRPQDRQFILSSKKLLLSDSGFYLCAWSVGSEQFFGPGTRLTVL.

This clonotype was picked up a small number of times. This chain connects TRBV28 to TRBJ2-5, with D possibly matching TRBD1 (5 bases). The ends were cut back, 5 bases at V and 5 bases at J, with 9 bases in the middle. CDR3 length: 12 residues. Germline V gene lookup returns CDR1 MDHEN and CDR2 SYDVKM. This CDR3 reads CASSHRQETQYF. CDR3 coding DNA: TGTGCCAGCAGTCACCGACAGGAGACCCAGTACTTC.

Only a few counts were recorded for this clonotype. V gene TRBV10-3 combines with J gene TRBJ1-6; 8 bases align to TRBD1. V gave up 0 bases and J gave up 7 bases; unmatched junction bases: 5. This CDR3 contains 16 residues. CDR1 is ENHRY, CDR2 SYGVKD, per germline. The CDR3 reads CAISESNQGANSPLHF. CDR3 in DNA: TGTGCCATCAGTGAGTCGAATCAGGGGGCGAATTCACCCCTCCACTTT.

J is TRBJ2-7 and V is TRBV28, with 12 bases matching TRBD1. This CDR3 is built from 15 residues. V shed 7 bases and J 6 bases; nucleotides not matched to a gene: 10. Germline loops: CDR1 MDHEN, CDR2 SYDVKM. CDR3 residues: CASTYYGTGGGEQYF. The CDR3 nucleotides read TGTGCCAGCACCTATTACGGGACAGGGGGCGGCGAGCAGTACTTC.

The V and J genes are TRBV12-3 or TRBV12-4 and TRBJ1-1; D possibly corresponds to TRBD1 (5 bases). CDR3 length: 14 residues. Trimming pared 8 bases from V and 1 base from J, leaving 14 bases between. The CDR3 sequence is CASLSRTQNTEAFF. Here the CDR3 DNA reads TGTGCCAGCCTTTCTAGGACACAGAACACTGAAGCTTTCTTT.

The genes are TRBV5-1 and TRBJ1-3; D is ambiguous. V was clipped by 4 bases and J by 0 bases, with 11 bases between them. The CDR3 loop spans 15 amino acids. The germline gives CDR1 SGHRS, CDR2 YFSETQ. In DNA form, the CDR3 reads TGCGCCAGCAGCATAAGCGGATTCTCTGGAAACACCATATATTTT. It yields the protein CASSISGFSGNTIYF.

This clonotype has ten or more counts. This rearrangement joins TRBV9 to TRBJ2-3; the D gene is possibly TRBD2 (6 bases). The V gene's germline CDR1 is SGDLS and CDR2 YYNGEE. The CDR3 length is 15 residues. Deletions cut 3 bases from V and 2 bases from J, with 13 bases between. CDR3 DNA: TGTGCCAGCAGCGGCGGGACCTTACTCACAGATACGCAGTATTTT. Its translation is CASSGGTLLTDTQYF.

This clonotype was counted between two and nine times. The chain's CDR3 is CASSDERGITAYEQYF. The CDR3 nucleotides read TGCGCCAGCAGCGATGAACGAGGGATAACGGCCTACGAGCAGTACTTC. The rearrangement uses TRBV10-1 and TRBJ2-7; perhaps TRBD2 as D (5 bases). CDR3 length equals 16 residues. CDR1 and CDR2 (germline): WNHNN, SYGVQD (reference sequence). V was trimmed by 6 bases and J by 2 bases, leaving 20 bases between them.

This clonotype was seen ten or more times. The chain recombines TRBV6-1 with TRBJ2-1, with 7 nucleotides matching TRBD2. Trimming at V came to 6 bases and at J to 4 bases, leaving 9 bases not matched to a gene. CDR1 and CDR2 (germline): MNHNS, SASEGT. This CDR3 comprises 15 residues. In DNA, the CDR3 is TGTGCCAGCAGCGCGCGGGAGATGAGATACAATGAGCAGTTCTTC. Its translation: CASSAREMRYNEQFF.

This clonotype was observed a handful of times. V is TRBV7-2 and J is TRBJ1-1, with TRBD1 as a possible D gene (5 bases). Germline V gene data show CDR1 as SGHTA and CDR2 as FQGNSA. This CDR3 region has 13 residues. V was trimmed by 5 bases and J by 4 bases, leaving 11 bases between them. The CDR3 reads CASSAIQGTEAFF. The CDR3 DNA follows: TGTGCCAGCAGCGCTATCCAGGGCACTGAAGCTTTCTTT.

This clonotype was counted many times. This chain joins TRBV29-1 and TRBJ1-1; possibly TRBD1 for D (6 bases). Germline V lookup: CDR1 SQVTM, CDR2 ANQGSEA. V dropped 5 bases and J dropped 2 bases, with 15 bases sitting between them. The CDR3 is made up of 14 amino acids. CDR3 sequence: CSVKKGTSNTEAFF. The CDR3 nucleotides read TGCAGCGTTAAGAAGGGGACATCTAACACTGAAGCTTTCTTT.

This clonotype has a handful of counts. Here the CDR3 reads CSVRGEELAKNIQYF. In DNA form, the CDR3 reads TGCAGCGTCCGGGGGGAGGAGCTAGCCAAAAACATTCAGTACTTC. This chain connects TRBV29-1 to TRBJ2-4, with 7 bases lining up with TRBD2. The CDR3 has 15 amino acids. The ends lost 6 bases at V and 0 bases at J; junction bases unmatched: 8. Germline V gene data show CDR1 as SQVTM and CDR2 as ANQGSEA.

V is TRBV16 and J is TRBJ1-1; 7 nucleotides agree with TRBD1. CDR1 is KGHSY and CDR2 is FQNENV in the germline V gene. The CDR3 length is 14 residues. V shed 3 bases, J shed 5 bases, and the junction held 6 bases outside the gene matches. CDR3 DNA sequence: TGTGCCAGCAGCCACCGGGACAGTGGGACTGAAGCTTTCTTT. Encoded protein: CASSHRDSGTEAFF.

This clonotype was seen at least ten times. V and J are TRBV12-3 or TRBV12-4 and TRBJ1-2; D is possibly TRBD1 (5 bases). This CDR3 comprises 15 residues. The germline V and J ends were trimmed by 5 bases and 4 bases, with 17 bases remaining between them. The CDR3 DNA is TGTGCCAGCAGTGCGGACGGGGGAGGAATCTATGGCTACACCTTC. Protein sequence: CASSADGGGIYGYTF.

The chain recombines TRBV7-6 with TRBJ1-2; TRBD1 is a possible D gene (5 bases). CDR1 and CDR2 (germline): SGHVS, FNYEAQ. V lost 8 bases and J 10 bases, leaving 17 bases between the germline ends. The CDR3 runs to 12 residues. CDR3 coding DNA: TGTGCCAGCGCGGAGGGCCAGGGCGACTACACCTTC. This sequence encodes CASAEGQGDYTF.

This clonotype was counted ten times or more. This sequence joins TRBV7-2 and TRBJ1-5, with 8 bases that match TRBD1. This CDR3 has 15 residues. J was trimmed by 9 bases and V by 0 bases; bases with no gene match: 7. Germline loops: CDR1 SGHTA, CDR2 FQGNSA. The CDR3 DNA is TGTGCCAGCAGCTTAGCGCACGGACAGGGAAGGCCCCAGCATTTT. As protein: CASSLAHGQGRPQHF. Based on the CDR3 plus reference TRBV7-2 and TRBJ1-5, the full variable domain is GAGVSQSPSNKVTEKGKDVELRCDPISGHTALYWYRQSLGQGLEFLIYFQGNSAPDKSGLPSDRFSAERTGGSVSTLTIQRTQQEDSAVYLCASSLAHGQGRPQHFGDGTRLSIL.

This clonotype occurred many times. V gene TRBV12-3 or TRBV12-4 combines with J gene TRBJ2-1, with D perhaps TRBD2 (6 bases). Trimming removed 0 bases from V and 8 bases from J, with 17 bases in between. The CDR3 is made up of 16 amino acids. The CDR3 nucleotides are TGTGCCAGCAGTTTAGCGGGACTGACTAAGGGCGATGAGCAGTTCTTC. The encoded protein is CASSLAGLTKGDEQFF.

The table lists this clonotype with many counts. V and J are TRBV18 and TRBJ2-3, with TRBD2 matching over 7 bases. This CDR3 is built from 16 residues. The V gene end was trimmed by 2 bases and the J gene end by 2 bases; junction bases not matched to a gene: 7. The germline V gene encodes CDR1 KGHSH and CDR2 LQKENI. CDR3 nucleotide sequence: TGTGCCAGCTCACCATCCCTAGCGGCTGACACAGATACGCAGTATTTT. Translation: CASSPSLAADTDTQYF.

This clonotype was seen ten or more times. V gene TRBV6-5 combines with J gene TRBJ2-6; a weak D match, TRBD2 (6 bases). The CDR3 sequence is 17 residues long. The germline V gene encodes CDR1 MNHEY and CDR2 SVGAGI. V lost 5 bases and J 1 base, leaving 15 bases between the germline ends. This CDR3 is CASSPGLLSSGANVLTF. CDR3 bases: TGTGCCAGCAGTCCGGGACTCCTTTCATCTGGGGCCAACGTCCTGACTTTC.